These 29 T cell receptor beta chains were all obtained from the same sample, sequenced in a study of early T cells in non-severe SARS-CoV-2 infection. TCRdb called the 5' RACE reads again in MiXCR, with one record for every CDR3 protein. The table records about 20,000 distinct CDR3 sequences, around 4.8% of them present only once. Sequenced input: whole blood. These receptors were taken from an adult who was a healthcare worker with PCR-confirmed SARS-CoV-2 infection or an uninfected control (not recorded which).

The chain uses TRBV7-9 and TRBJ2-2; D not resolved. Between the trimmed V and J ends, which lost 3 bases and 1 base, there was a span of 9 bases. Germline-derived CDR1 and CDR2 are SEHNR and FQNEAQ (reference sequence). This CDR3 has 15 residues. CDR3 nucleotide sequence: TGTGCCAGCAGCTTGAGTAGGGTGAACACCGGGGAGCTGTTTTTT. This sequence encodes CASSLSRVNTGELFF.

The table lists this clonotype with many counts. The J gene is TRBJ2-7, the V gene TRBV20-1, with 7 bases identical to TRBD1. The CDR3 contains 15 residues. Trimming took 3 bases from V and 2 from J; bases not matched to a gene: 10. CDR1 DFQATT and CDR2 SNEGSKA come from the germline V gene (reference sequence). CDR3 bases: TGCAGTGCTAGTCCAGGGGGACAGTCAACCTACGAGCAGTACTTC. Amino acid sequence: CSASPGGQSTYEQYF.

V is TRBV7-2 and J is TRBJ2-1; D is ambiguous. The germline V gene has CDR1 SGHTA and CDR2 FQGNSA. This CDR3 contains 14 residues. The V end lost 5 bases, the J end lost 1 base, and 9 bases lay between the germline ends. DNA for the CDR3: TGTGCCAGCAGCGTCCCCCCTTCCTACAATGAGCAGTTCTTC. The encoded protein is CASSVPPSYNEQFF.

This clonotype showed up many times. This chain joins TRBV7-9 and TRBJ2-2; D remains unclear. V was shortened by 4 bases and J by 4 bases, with 7 bases between the two germline ends. This CDR3 comprises 13 residues. Germline CDR1 SEHNR, CDR2 FQNEAQ (reference sequence). The CDR3 DNA is TGTGCCAGCAGCTCCGTCCTCACCGGGGAGCTGTTTTTT. This gives the protein CASSSVLTGELFF. Based on the CDR3 plus reference TRBV7-9 and TRBJ2-2, the full variable domain is DTGVSQNPRHKITKRGQNVTFRCDPISEHNRLYWYRQTLGQGPEFLTYFQNEAQLEKSRLLSDRFSAERPKGSFSTLEIQRTEQGDSAMYLCASSSVLTGELFFGEGSRLTVL.

This clonotype was found many times. V is TRBV29-1 and J is TRBJ2-7; either TRBD1 or TRBD2 may supply D (5 bases each). The V and J ends lost 7 bases and 1 base respectively, with 11 bases between them. The CDR3 extends over 12 amino acids. CDR1 and CDR2 (germline): SQVTM, ANQGSEA. CDR3 coding DNA: TGCAGCGCCGGGACGCATTCCTACGAGCAGTACTTC. Its protein product is CSAGTHSYEQYF.

The sample holds many counts of this clonotype. The genes are TRBV7-2 and TRBJ2-7; the match to TRBD1 covers 9 bases. This CDR3 has 14 residues. Germline trimming cut 4 bases from V and 5 bases from J; bases unmatched to any gene: 6. Germline V gene sequence: CDR1 SGHTA, CDR2 FQGNSA. The CDR3 loop is CASSSGTGINEQYF. The CDR3 region has the DNA TGTGCCAGCAGCTCAGGGACAGGGATCAACGAGCAGTACTTC.

V and J are TRBV6-5 and TRBJ2-7; 9 bases fit TRBD2. With V trimmed by 0 bases and J by 1 base, 1 base remained unmatched. Germline V gene lookup returns CDR1 MNHEY and CDR2 SVGAGI. The CDR3 is made up of 15 amino acids. The CDR3, as DNA: TGTGCCAGCAGTTACTCTAGCGGGGGTTCCTACGAGCAGTACTTC. It codes for CASSYSSGGSYEQYF.

This clonotype was detected many times. The V gene is TRBV7-3, the J gene TRBJ2-1; 11 bases are shared with TRBD2. This CDR3 is 17 amino acids long. From germline, CDR1 is SGHTA and CDR2 FQGTGA. J lost 3 bases, V lost 4 bases, and 8 bases had no gene match. CDR3 sequence (DNA): TGTGCCAGCAGCTCAATGGGTGGGACTAGCGGCTACAATGAGCAGTTCTTC. It codes for CASSSMGGTSGYNEQFF. Using reference TRBV7-3 and TRBJ2-1 for the parts outside the CDR3, the full variable domain is GAGVSQTPSNKVTEKGKYVELRCDPISGHTALYWYRQSLGQGPEFLIYFQGTGAADDSGLPNDRFFAVRPEGSVSTLKIQRTERGDSAVYLCASSSMGGTSGYNEQFFGPGTRLTVL.

The gene calls are TRBV6-6 and TRBJ2-3, with 8 nucleotides matching TRBD2. The CDR3 length is 16 residues. Trimming at V came to 6 bases and at J to 2 bases, leaving 10 bases not matched to a gene. The germline gives CDR1 MNHNY, CDR2 SVGAGI (reference sequence). The CDR3: CASRVGFGRDTDTQYF. In DNA, the CDR3 is TGTGCCAGCAGAGTGGGTTTCGGGAGGGACACAGATACGCAGTATTTT.

This clonotype was observed many times. The V gene is TRBV6-1, the J gene TRBJ2-1; D is unclear. Trimming left V 7 bases short and J 3 bases short, with 22 bases between. The CDR3 has 17 residues. Germline V gene sequence: CDR1 MNHNS, CDR2 SASEGT. The CDR3 nucleotides are TGTGCCAGCATCTCGAGAGCCGCTTACCCCCTCTACAATGAGCAGTTCTTC. It translates to CASISRAAYPLYNEQFF.

This clonotype was recorded at least ten times. The V and J genes are TRBV20-1 and TRBJ2-1; D possibly matches TRBD1 or TRBD2 (6 bases each). V was pared by 1 base and J by 6 bases, with 13 bases between. The V gene's germline CDR1 is DFQATT and CDR2 SNEGSKA (reference sequence). The CDR3 has 14 amino acids. This CDR3 reads CSARATGGFNEQFF. In nucleotides, the CDR3 is TGCAGTGCTAGAGCCACCGGGGGCTTCAATGAGCAGTTCTTC.

In this sample, this clonotype is medium-sized. This chain links TRBV20-1 with TRBJ2-1; maybe TRBD1 (6 bases). Germline V gene lookup returns CDR1 DFQATT and CDR2 SNEGSKA (reference sequence). V was shortened by 0 bases and J by 16 bases, with 16 bases between the two germline ends. CDR3 size: 12 residues. In DNA, the CDR3 is TGCAGTGCTAGAGAACAGGGTTTCCAAGAATTCTTC. This gives the protein CSAREQGFQEFF.

This clonotype counts as medium-sized. The gene calls are TRBV12-3 or TRBV12-4 and TRBJ1-1, with a weak D call TRBD1 (5 bases). V was shortened by 3 bases and J by 4 bases, with 12 bases between the two germline ends. CDR3 length equals 14 residues. For the CDR3, the DNA is TGTGCCAGCAGTTTTAATAGGGGCCTCACTGAAGCTTTCTTT. Amino acids: CASSFNRGLTEAFF.

This clonotype showed up many times. This chain links TRBV7-2 with TRBJ2-1, with D unclear. From germline, CDR1 is SGHTA and CDR2 FQGNSA. The CDR3 runs to 16 residues. The germline V and J ends were trimmed by 4 bases and 6 bases, with 19 bases remaining between them. CDR3 DNA: TGTGCCAGCAGCTCCCAAGGGCCCCCGACAATCAATGAGCAGTTCTTC. Protein sequence: CASSSQGPPTINEQFF.

The V and J genes are TRBV5-1 and TRBJ1-1; D call uncertain. This CDR3 contains 13 residues. Trimming pared 4 bases from V and 7 bases from J, leaving 14 bases between. Per germline, CDR1 SGHRS and CDR2 YFSETQ. Written as DNA, the CDR3 is TGCGCCAGCAGCCAGTCATTGACGGATGAAGCTTTCTTT. Translated, it gives CASSQSLTDEAFF.

This clonotype was found many times. Sequence at one end of the junction differs from germline and may be a read error. The rearrangement joins TRBV12-3 or TRBV12-4 to TRBJ2-1; TRBD2 aligns across 11 bases. This CDR3 spans 15 amino acids. The CDR3 region is CASSLAGGTYNEQFF. Written as DNA, the CDR3 is TGTGCCAGCAGCTTAGCGGGGGGGACCTACAATGAGCAGTTCTTC.

This chain connects TRBV7-2 to TRBJ2-3; the match to TRBD2 covers 8 bases. The CDR3 has 16 residues. Germline loops: CDR1 SGHTA, CDR2 FQGNSA. V lost 5 bases to trimming and J lost 5 bases; unmatched junction nucleotides: 12. CDR3 in DNA: TGTGCCAGCAGCCCCCCTACAGCGGGGGTGGGAGATACGCAGTATTTT. Residues: CASSPPTAGVGDTQYF.

This clonotype was seen more than once but under ten times. A much more abundant neighbour one base away suggests this may be a read error. V is TRBV7-2 and J is TRBJ1-1; D is unresolved. CDR3 length equals 12 residues. Germline CDR1 SGHTA, CDR2 FQGNSA. V was pared by 4 bases and J by 11 bases, with 14 bases between. CDR3 nucleotides: TGTGCCAGCAGCTCGAGCGAGACGTCGGCTTTCTTT. Amino acids: CASSSSETSAFF.

By share of the sample, this clonotype is medium-sized. The chain has TRBV5-1 and TRBJ2-5, with 13 nucleotides matching TRBD2. CDR1 is SGHRS and CDR2 is YFSETQ in the germline V gene. V was clipped by 4 bases and J by 4 bases; unmatched bases: 4. The CDR3 covers 15 residues. The CDR3 region has the DNA TGCGCCAGCAGCACGGGGACTAGCGGGGCAGAGACCCAGTACTTC. The encoded protein is CASSTGTSGAETQYF.

At least ten counts were recorded for this clonotype. V gene TRBV28 combines with J gene TRBJ2-5, with D perhaps being TRBD1 or TRBD2 (6 bases each). With 5 bases removed from V and 4 bases from J, the gap between germline ends came to 17 bases. There are 15 residues in the CDR3. Germline CDR1 MDHEN, CDR2 SYDVKM. CDR3 sequence: CASSPHSEGGETQYF. The CDR3 DNA sequence: TGTGCCAGCAGTCCTCATAGCGAGGGGGGAGAGACCCAGTACTTC.

This clonotype was seen more than once but under ten times. The J gene is TRBJ2-1, the V gene TRBV6-2 or TRBV6-3; a weak D match, TRBD2 (6 bases). The CDR3 runs 14 residues. V lost 8 bases to trimming and J lost 4 bases, with 15 bases between them. Germline loops: CDR1 MNHEY, CDR2 SVGEGT. The CDR3 region has the DNA TGTGCCAGCCAAGGCCCAGGGACTTACAATGAGCAGTTCTTC. Translation: CASQGPGTYNEQFF.

This clonotype was picked up many times. V gene TRBV29-1 combines with J gene TRBJ2-3; 8 bases agree with TRBD1. CDR1 is SQVTM, CDR2 ANQGSEA, per germline. CDR3 length: 14 amino acids. V gave up 4 bases and J gave up 2 bases; unmatched junction bases: 5. CDR3 sequence reads: CSVGAGGLTDTQYF. In nucleotides, the CDR3 is TGCAGCGTTGGAGCAGGGGGCCTCACAGATACGCAGTATTTT.

This clonotype was observed a few times. The chain combines TRBV27 with TRBJ1-4; D remains ambiguous. V was pared by 4 bases and J by 14 bases, with 29 bases between. This CDR3 has 17 amino acids. The germline CDR1 and CDR2 sequences are MNHEY and SMNVEV (reference sequence). The CDR3 reads CASSSLEVVGTPQRLFF. The CDR3 DNA follows: TGTGCCAGCAGTTCACTCGAAGTGGTAGGCACCCCCCAAAGGCTGTTTTTT. The full variable domain, completed using reference TRBV27 and TRBJ1-4, is EAQVTQNPRYLITVTGKKLTVTCSQNMNHEYMSWYRQDPGLGLRQIYYSMNVEVTDKGDVPEGYKVSRKEKRNFPLILESPSPNQTSLYFCASSSLEVVGTPQRLFFGSGTQLSVL.

This clonotype was seen many times. The rearrangement joins TRBV7-9 to TRBJ1-6; no firm D call. Per the germline V gene, CDR1 is SEHNR and CDR2 is FQNEAQ (reference sequence). The CDR3 spans 17 residues. Trimming pared 2 bases from V and 8 bases from J, leaving 19 bases between. The CDR3 nucleotides are TGTGCCAGCAGCTTAAGATCCCCTGGTTATTTCTATTCACCCCTCCACTTT. Protein product: CASSLRSPGYFYSPLHF.

This clonotype came up a few times. CDR3 sequence reads: CASSYSRGGPGAKNIQYF. As DNA, the CDR3 is TGTGCCAGCAGTTACTCGAGAGGAGGGCCCGGGGCCAAAAACATTCAGTACTTC. The genes are TRBV6-5 and TRBJ2-4; D is perhaps TRBD2 (6 bases). From germline, CDR1 is MNHEY and CDR2 SVGAGI. V lost 0 bases to trimming and J lost 1 base, with 16 bases between them. The CDR3 totals 18 residues.

Points on this clonotype: This could be a read error, since a much larger clone is one nucleotide away. The chain uses TRBV7-2 and TRBJ2-3; 8 bases are a match to TRBD2. Per the germline V gene, CDR1 is SGHTA and CDR2 is FQGNSA. This CDR3 region has 15 residues. DNA for the CDR3: TGTGTCAGCAGCTTAGTTCCGGGGGGGCCTGATACGCAGTATTTT. Its protein product is CVSSLVPGGPDTQYF.

This clonotype was recorded many times. The V and J genes are TRBV4-2 and TRBJ2-5; TRBD2 aligns across 9 bases. Germline CDR1 LGHNA, CDR2 YNFKEQ. J was trimmed by 1 base and V by 0 bases; bases with no gene match: 6. The CDR3 has 17 amino acids. The CDR3 nucleotides are TGTGCCAGCAGCCAAGAGGGCGGGAGGGCGAGCCAAGAGACCCAGTACTTC. Its protein is CASSQEGGRASQETQYF.

This clonotype rates as medium-sized. The chain uses TRBV20-1 and TRBJ2-3; 7 nucleotides match TRBD2. This CDR3 region has 16 residues. CDR1 and CDR2 (germline): DFQATT, SNEGSKA (reference sequence). J lost 0 bases, V lost 0 bases, and 6 bases had no gene match. The CDR3 DNA reads as TGCAGTGCTAGAGAAGCGGGGATTACTAGCACAGATACGCAGTATTTT. Translating gives CSAREAGITSTDTQYF.

This clonotype is categorized as medium-sized. This rearrangement joins TRBV20-1 to TRBJ2-1; the match to TRBD2 covers 7 bases. The CDR3 runs to 16 residues. Looked up from germline, CDR1 is DFQATT and CDR2 is SNEGSKA (reference sequence). V lost 3 bases, J lost 10 bases, and 18 bases stayed unmatched. CDR3 residues: CSASSLRGGGTEEQFF. The CDR3 bases are TGCAGTGCTAGCTCCCTAAGGGGCGGGGGTACAGAGGAGCAGTTCTTC.